This T cell receptor (beta chain) was sequenced in a study of control samples from healthy donors and cancer patients (dated by TCRdb to the early 2020s). Turning to this clone: The clone's antigen remains unknown. Per-base quality was not reported, and no clone a single base away is much larger than it.

The germline V gene (reference sequence) provides CDR1 MNHEY and CDR2 SMNVEV. At the junction V is shortened by 10 bases and J by 3 bases, with 22 bases in between. The CDR3 holds 15 amino acids from the cysteine to the phenylalanine. Only the CDR3 DNA is retained, 45 bases long and in frame from the first base. Library construction relied on the immunoSEQ multiplex PCR assay. TCRdb retrieved this table from immuneACCESS and kept in-frame rearrangements only. Not all clones are present; in checked studies, unresolved V genes account for under half, and no reason is known for the remainder. The sample yields 70,000 to 95,000 clones; over 85% were counted once. Roughly 1.3% of the sample rests with the top ten.

This clonotype was sampled from a woman in her thirties or forties with lung cancer. The chain employs TRBV27 and TRBJ2-7; the D gene is possibly TRBD1 or TRBD2, with 6 bases matching each. Material: PBMCs. The CDR3 region has the sequence CATDHTGRYFYEQYF. The DNA is TGTGCCACAGACCATACAGGGAGGTACTTCTACGAGCAGTACTTC.